Listed below are T cell receptor beta chains from one sample, sequenced in a study of cytomegalovirus exposure and HLA in healthy donors. The repertoire was sequenced with immunoSEQ multiplex PCR; TCRdb's copy has only in-frame clones and lacks some. The repertoire holds around 70,000 clones, approximately 70% seen once, with roughly 5.2% in the top ten. The source material was PBMCs. These TCRs come from a man aged 55-75 years in good health and CMV-seropositive. The CDR3 runs from the conserved cysteine through the conserved F or W. The D gene is left open where the match is weak. Not all rows give a size; the values are once, few, many and, for expanded clones, a class.

V gene	clone size	J gene	D gene	CDR3 protein	CDR3 DNA
TRBV6-1	NA	TRBJ1-6	TRBD1	CATLWTGNNSPLHF	TGTGCCACCCTATGGACAGGGAACAATTCACCCCTCCACTTT
TRBV12-5	few	TRBJ2-5	NA	CASGLDLFGQYF	TGTGCTAGTGGTTTAGACCTCTTCGGGCAGTACTTC
TRBV7-9	NA	TRBJ2-5	NA	CASSLGVWDSQETQYF	TGTGCCAGCAGCTTAGGGGTATGGGACTCCCAAGAGACCCAGTACTTC
TRBV30	few	TRBJ2-3	NA	CAWSGLLTDTQYF	TGTGCCTGGAGCGGACTTCTCACAGATACGCAGTATTTT
TRBV7-8	few	TRBJ2-1	NA	CASSFWTGGNEQFF	TGTGCCAGCAGCTTTTGGACAGGAGGGAATGAGCAGTTCTTC
TRBV2	NA	TRBJ1-2	NA	CASSEASYGYTF	TGTGCCAGCAGTGAAGCCAGCTATGGCTACACCTTC
TRBV7-9	NA	TRBJ1-2	TRBD1	CASSLSATGARHYGYTF	TGTGCCAGCAGCTTGTCTGCGACAGGGGCCCGGCACTATGGCTACACCTTC
TRBV10-2	NA	TRBJ1-1	NA	CASSKGFANTEAFF	TGCGCCAGCAGTAAGGGGTTTGCGAACACTGAAGCTTTCTTT
TRBV4-1	NA	TRBJ2-3	TRBD2	CASSQGTSSYTDTQYF	TGCGCCAGCAGCCAGGGGACTAGCAGTTACACAGATACGCAGTATTTT
TRBV4-1	NA	TRBJ1-2	NA	CASSQEWGNYGYTF	TGCGCCAGCAGCCAAGAATGGGGCAACTATGGCTACACCTTC
TRBV7-8	NA	TRBJ1-3	NA	CASSLGTHRAGNTIYF	TGTGCCAGCAGCTTGGGAACGCACAGGGCTGGAAACACTATATATTTT
TRBV5-4	NA	TRBJ2-5	TRBD2	CASSWGLAGEETQYF	TGTGCCAGCAGCTGGGGACTAGCGGGAGAGGAGACCCAGTACTTC
TRBV27	once	TRBJ2-1	TRBD2	CASSLGVAGGNEQFF	TGTGCCAGCAGTCTGGGGGTAGCGGGAGGAAATGAGCAGTTCTTC
TRBV28	few	TRBJ2-7	TRBD1	CASSFEQGISEQYF	TGTGCCAGCAGTTTTGAACAGGGGATTAGCGAGCAGTACTTC
TRBV2	NA	TRBJ1-2	NA	CASTGSSNYGYTF	TGTGCCAGCACAGGGTCCTCTAACTATGGCTACACCTTC
TRBV10-2	NA	TRBJ2-1	NA	CASSESYSYNEQFF	TGCGCCAGCAGTGAGTCCTACAGCTACAATGAGCAGTTCTTC
TRBV25-1	once	TRBJ2-7	TRBD1	CAIIRDREGF	TGTGCCATAATCCGGGACAGGGAGGGATTC
TRBV11-3	NA	TRBJ2-1	TRBD1	CASSLETGGSYNEQFF	TGTGCCAGCAGCTTAGAGACAGGGGGCTCCTACAATGAGCAGTTCTTC
TRBV5-1	NA	TRBJ2-7	TRBD2	CASSLAGEAHEQYF	TGCGCCAGCAGCTTAGCGGGAGAGGCCCACGAGCAGTACTTC
TRBV5-6	NA	TRBJ2-1	TRBD2	CASSFYGTSGNEQFF	TGTGCCAGCAGCTTCTACGGGACTAGTGGCAATGAGCAGTTCTTC
TRBV28	NA	TRBJ1-2	NA	CASSPTGYYGYTF	TGTGCCAGCAGTCCTACAGGGTACTATGGCTACACCTTC
TRBV11-1	few	TRBJ2-1	NA	CASSLAGHEQFF	TGTGCCAGCAGCTTAGCGGGACACGAACAGTTCTTC
TRBV11-2	NA	TRBJ1-2	TRBD1	CASSTGTVYYGYTF	TGTGCCAGCAGCACCGGGACAGTGTACTATGGCTACACCTTC
TRBV15	few	TRBJ2-7	TRBD2	CATSPRTSAYEQYF	TGTGCCACCAGCCCTCGGACTAGCGCCTACGAGCAGTACTTC
TRBV20-1	NA	TRBJ2-1	NA	CSAEAGEQFF	TGCAGTGCAGAAGCTGGTGAGCAGTTCTTC
TRBV5-1	few	TRBJ2-2	NA	CASSLPRNTGELFF	TGCGCCAGCAGCTTGCCCAGAAACACCGGGGAGCTGTTTTTT
TRBV25-1	NA	TRBJ1-1	NA	CASSTWGEMNTEAFF	TGTGCCAGCAGTACCTGGGGGGAGATGAACACTGAAGCTTTCTTT
TRBV19	NA	TRBJ2-3	TRBD2	CASSIHRAGENTQYF	TGTGCCAGTAGTATACATCGGGCGGGAGAGAATACGCAGTATTTT
TRBV28	NA	TRBJ1-1	NA	CASRPIGQTLNTEAFF	TGTGCCAGCAGACCGATCGGACAGACTTTGAACACTGAAGCTTTCTTT
TRBV7-9	NA	TRBJ1-2	NA	CASSFTGTSSGYTF	TGTGCCAGCAGCTTCACCGGGACATCCAGTGGCTACACCTTC
TRBV6-5	few	TRBJ2-7	TRBD2	CASRERGVFDEQYF	TGTGCCAGCAGGGAGCGGGGGGTGTTCGACGAGCAGTACTTC
TRBV2	NA	TRBJ2-7	NA	CASTPDWGSEQYF	TGTGCCAGCACCCCGGACTGGGGATCCGAGCAGTACTTC
TRBV6-5	NA	TRBJ1-4	NA	CASSSFGGTNEKLFF	TGTGCCAGCAGTTCCTTCGGCGGGACTAATGAAAAACTGTTTTTT
TRBV28	NA	TRBJ2-3	TRBD2	CASSPISAGGATQYF	TGTGCCAGCAGCCCGATCTCAGCGGGAGGAGCTACGCAGTATTTT
TRBV19	NA	TRBJ1-1	NA	CASSQGGSTEAFF	TGTGCCAGTAGTCAGGGAGGGAGCACTGAAGCTTTCTTT
TRBV6-1	NA	TRBJ2-7	NA	CASSEPVGVYYEQYF	TGTGCCAGCAGCGAGCCCGTTGGAGTTTACTACGAGCAGTACTTC
TRBV5-4	once	TRBJ1-2	NA	CASSFGGFSYGYTF	TGTGCCAGCAGTTTTGGCGGTTTTAGTTATGGCTACACCTTC
TRBV5-4	few	TRBJ1-4	NA	CASSLEEDSKLFF	TGTGCCAGCAGCTTGGAGGAAGACTCTAAACTGTTTTTT
TRBV9	NA	TRBJ1-5	TRBD1	CASSVGQGNQPQHF	TGTGCCAGCAGCGTAGGACAGGGAAATCAGCCCCAGCATTTT
TRBV25-1	NA	TRBJ2-5	NA	CASSESRRAQETQYF	TGTGCCAGCAGTGAATCTCGCAGGGCCCAAGAGACCCAGTACTTC
TRBV10-3	NA	TRBJ1-1	NA	CAISETDRLNTEAFF	TGTGCCATCAGTGAGACAGACCGGCTGAACACTGAAGCTTTCTTT
TRBV7-9	few	TRBJ2-5	NA	CASSLVSSQKYF	TGTGCCAGCAGCTTAGTGTCTAGCCAAAAGTACTTC
TRBV9	NA	TRBJ1-2	NA	CASSVGGGTNYGYTF	TGTGCCAGCAGCGTAGGGGGGGGAACCAACTATGGCTACACCTTC
TRBV6-5	few	TRBJ1-3	TRBD1	CASCSTGGYSGNTIYF	TGTGCCAGCTGTTCTACAGGGGGATATTCAGGAAACACCATATATTTT